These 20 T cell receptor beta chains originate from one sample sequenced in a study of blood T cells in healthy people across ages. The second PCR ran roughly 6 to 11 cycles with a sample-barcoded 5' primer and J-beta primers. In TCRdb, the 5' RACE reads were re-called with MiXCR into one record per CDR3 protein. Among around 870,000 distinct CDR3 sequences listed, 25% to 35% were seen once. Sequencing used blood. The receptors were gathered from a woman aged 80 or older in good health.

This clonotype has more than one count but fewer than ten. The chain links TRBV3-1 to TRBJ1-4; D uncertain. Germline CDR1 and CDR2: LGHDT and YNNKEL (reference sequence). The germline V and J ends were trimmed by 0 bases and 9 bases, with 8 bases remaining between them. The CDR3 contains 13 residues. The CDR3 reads CASSQELLKKLFF. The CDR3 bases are TGTGCCAGCAGCCAAGAGTTACTTAAAAAACTGTTTTTT.

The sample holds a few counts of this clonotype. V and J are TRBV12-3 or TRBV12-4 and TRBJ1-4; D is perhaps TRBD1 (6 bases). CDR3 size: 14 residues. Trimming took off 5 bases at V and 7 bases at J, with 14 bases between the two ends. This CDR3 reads CASSRPGEGEKLFF. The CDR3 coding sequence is TGTGCCAGCAGTCGCCCAGGGGAGGGTGAAAAACTGTTTTTT.

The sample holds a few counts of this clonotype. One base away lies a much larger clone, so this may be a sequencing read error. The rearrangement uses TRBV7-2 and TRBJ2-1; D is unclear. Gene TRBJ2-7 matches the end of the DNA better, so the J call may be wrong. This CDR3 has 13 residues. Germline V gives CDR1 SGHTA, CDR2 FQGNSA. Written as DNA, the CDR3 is TGTGCCAGCAGCTTTAATTCCTACAATGAGCAGTACTTC. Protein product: CASSFNSYNEQYF.

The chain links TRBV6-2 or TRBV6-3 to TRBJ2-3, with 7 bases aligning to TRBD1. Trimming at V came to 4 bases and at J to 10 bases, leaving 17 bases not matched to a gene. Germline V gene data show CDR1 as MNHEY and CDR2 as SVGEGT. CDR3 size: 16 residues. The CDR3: CASSSKGAPERRPQYF. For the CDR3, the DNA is TGTGCCAGCAGTTCGAAGGGGGCGCCCGAACGAAGGCCGCAGTATTTT.

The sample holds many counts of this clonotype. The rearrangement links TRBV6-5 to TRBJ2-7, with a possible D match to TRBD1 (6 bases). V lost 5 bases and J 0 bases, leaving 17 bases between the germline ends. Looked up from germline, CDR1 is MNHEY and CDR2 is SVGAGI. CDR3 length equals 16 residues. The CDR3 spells CASSLPDSPHSYEQYF. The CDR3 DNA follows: TGTGCCAGCAGTCTCCCGGACAGCCCTCACTCCTACGAGCAGTACTTC.

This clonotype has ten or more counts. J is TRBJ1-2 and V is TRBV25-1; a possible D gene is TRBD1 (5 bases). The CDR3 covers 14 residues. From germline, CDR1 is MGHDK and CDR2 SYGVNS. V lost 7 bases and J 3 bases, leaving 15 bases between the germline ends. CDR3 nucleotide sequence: TGTGCCAGCACCCGGGGCGGCGGGGACTATGGCTACACCTTC. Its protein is CASTRGGGDYGYTF.

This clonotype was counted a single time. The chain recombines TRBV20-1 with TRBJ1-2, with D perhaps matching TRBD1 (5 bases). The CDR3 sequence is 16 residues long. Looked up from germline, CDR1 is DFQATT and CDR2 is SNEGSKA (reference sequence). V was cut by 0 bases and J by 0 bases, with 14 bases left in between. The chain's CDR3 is CSARDPGEGSNYGYTF. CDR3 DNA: TGCAGTGCTAGAGATCCGGGGGAAGGGTCTAACTATGGCTACACCTTC.

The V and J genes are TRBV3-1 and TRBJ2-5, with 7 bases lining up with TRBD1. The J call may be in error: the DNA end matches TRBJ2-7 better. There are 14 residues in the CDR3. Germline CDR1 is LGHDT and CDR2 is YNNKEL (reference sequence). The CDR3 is CASSQVAGGYEQYF. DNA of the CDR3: TGTGCCAGCAGCCAAGTGGCAGGGGGCTACGAGCAGTACTTC.

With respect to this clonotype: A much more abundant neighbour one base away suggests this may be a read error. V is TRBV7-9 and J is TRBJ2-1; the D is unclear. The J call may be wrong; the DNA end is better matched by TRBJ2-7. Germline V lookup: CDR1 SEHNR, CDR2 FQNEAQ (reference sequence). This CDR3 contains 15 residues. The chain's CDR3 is CASSPFGLPYNEQYF. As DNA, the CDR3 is TGTGCCAGCAGCCCCTTCGGATTGCCCTACAATGAGCAGTACTTC.

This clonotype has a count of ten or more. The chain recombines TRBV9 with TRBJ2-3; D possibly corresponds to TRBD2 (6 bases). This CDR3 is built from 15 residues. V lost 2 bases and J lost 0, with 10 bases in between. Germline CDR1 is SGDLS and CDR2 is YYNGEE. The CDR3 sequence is CASSVRRGSTDTQYF. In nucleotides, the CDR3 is TGTGCCAGCAGCGTGAGGAGGGGCAGCACAGATACGCAGTATTTT.

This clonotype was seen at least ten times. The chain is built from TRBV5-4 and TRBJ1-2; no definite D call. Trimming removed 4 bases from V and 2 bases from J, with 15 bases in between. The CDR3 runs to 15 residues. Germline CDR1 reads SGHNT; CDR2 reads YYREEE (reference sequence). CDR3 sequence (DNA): TGTGCCAGCAGCATTCAAGGCAGGTCCAACTATGGCTACACCTTC. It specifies CASSIQGRSNYGYTF.

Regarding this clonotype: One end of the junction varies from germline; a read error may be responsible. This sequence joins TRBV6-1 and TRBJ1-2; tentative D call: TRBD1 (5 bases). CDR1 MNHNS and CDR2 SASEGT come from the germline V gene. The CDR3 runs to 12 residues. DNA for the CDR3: TGTGCCAGCCGGGGGACTTACTATAGCTACACCTTC. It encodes CASRGTYYSYTF.

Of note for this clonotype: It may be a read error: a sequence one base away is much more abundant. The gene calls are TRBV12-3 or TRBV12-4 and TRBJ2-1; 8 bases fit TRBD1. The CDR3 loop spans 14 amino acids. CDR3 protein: CTSSGTGIYNEQFF. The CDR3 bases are TGTACCAGCAGTGGGACAGGAATATACAATGAGCAGTTCTTC.

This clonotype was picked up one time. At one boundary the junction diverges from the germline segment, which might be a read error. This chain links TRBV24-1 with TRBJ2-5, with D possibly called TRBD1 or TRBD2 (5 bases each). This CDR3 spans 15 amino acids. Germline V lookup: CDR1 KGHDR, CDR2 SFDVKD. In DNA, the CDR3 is TGTGCCGCCAGTGATCCCCGGGACGCCGGGTGGGCCCAGTACTTC. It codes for CAASDPRDAGWAQYF.

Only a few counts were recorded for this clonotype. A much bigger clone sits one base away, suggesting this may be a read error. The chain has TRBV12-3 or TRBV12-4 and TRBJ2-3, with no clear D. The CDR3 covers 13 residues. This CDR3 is CASSALTADAQYF. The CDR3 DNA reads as TGTGCCAGCAGTGCCTTGACTGCAGATGCGCAGTATTTT.

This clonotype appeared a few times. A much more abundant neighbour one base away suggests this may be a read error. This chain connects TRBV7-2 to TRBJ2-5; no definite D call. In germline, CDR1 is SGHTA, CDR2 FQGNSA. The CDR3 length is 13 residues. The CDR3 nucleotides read TGTGCCAACAGCTCCCACAGTCTAGAGACCCAGTACTTC. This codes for CANSSHSLETQYF.

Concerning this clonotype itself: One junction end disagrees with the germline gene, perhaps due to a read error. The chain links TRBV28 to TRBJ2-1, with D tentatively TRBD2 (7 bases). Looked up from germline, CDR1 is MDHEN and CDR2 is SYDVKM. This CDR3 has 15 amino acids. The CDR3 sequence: CASRPAGAPDIEQVF. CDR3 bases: TGTGCCAGCAGACCGGCGGGGGCCCCGGACATTGAGCAGGTCTTC.

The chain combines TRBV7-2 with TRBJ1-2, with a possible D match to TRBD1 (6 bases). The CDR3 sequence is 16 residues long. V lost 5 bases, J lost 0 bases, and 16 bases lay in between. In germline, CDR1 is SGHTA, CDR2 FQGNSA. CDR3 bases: TGTGCCAGCAGCCAAAGGGTTACAGGGTCTAACTATGGCTACACCTTC. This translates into CASSQRVTGSNYGYTF. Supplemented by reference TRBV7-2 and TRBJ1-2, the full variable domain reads GAGVSQSPSNKVTEKGKDVELRCDPISGHTALYWYRQSLGQGLEFLIYFQGNSAPDKSGLPSDRFSAERTGGSVSTLTIQRTQQEDSAVYLCASSQRVTGSNYGYTFGSGTRLTVV.

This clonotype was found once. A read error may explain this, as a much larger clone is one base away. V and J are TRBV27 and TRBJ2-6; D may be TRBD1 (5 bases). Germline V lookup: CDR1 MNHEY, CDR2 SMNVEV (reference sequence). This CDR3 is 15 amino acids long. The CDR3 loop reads CGSSFGASGANVLTF. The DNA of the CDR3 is TGTGGCAGCAGTTTTGGGGCGTCTGGGGCCAACGTCCTGACTTTC.

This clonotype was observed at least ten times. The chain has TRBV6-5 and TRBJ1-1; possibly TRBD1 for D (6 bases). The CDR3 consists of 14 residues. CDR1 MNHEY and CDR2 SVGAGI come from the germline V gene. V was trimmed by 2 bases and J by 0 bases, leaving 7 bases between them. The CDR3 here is CASSYQGLNTEAFF. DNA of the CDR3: TGTGCCAGCAGTTACCAGGGGCTGAACACTGAAGCTTTCTTT.